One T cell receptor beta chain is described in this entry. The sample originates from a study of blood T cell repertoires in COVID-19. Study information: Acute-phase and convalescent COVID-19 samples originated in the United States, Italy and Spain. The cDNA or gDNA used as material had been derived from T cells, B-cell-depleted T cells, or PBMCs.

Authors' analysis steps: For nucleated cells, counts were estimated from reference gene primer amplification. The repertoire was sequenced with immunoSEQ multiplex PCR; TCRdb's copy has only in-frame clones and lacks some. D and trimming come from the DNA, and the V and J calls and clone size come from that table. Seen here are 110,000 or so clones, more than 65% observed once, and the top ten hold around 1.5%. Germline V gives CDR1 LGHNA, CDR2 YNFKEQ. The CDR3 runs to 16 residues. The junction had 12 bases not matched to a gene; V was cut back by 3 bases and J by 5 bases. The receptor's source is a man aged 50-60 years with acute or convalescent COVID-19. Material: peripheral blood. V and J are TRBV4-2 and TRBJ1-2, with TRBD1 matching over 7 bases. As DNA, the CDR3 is TGTGCCAGCAGCCAGGAAAGACAGGGAGTTTATTATGGCTACACCTTC. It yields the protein CASSQERQGVYYGYTF.